The clone carrying this T cell receptor (beta chain) was seen only once. This CDR3 comprises 15 residues. CDR1 is SGHTA, CDR2 FQGNSA, per germline. Trimming stripped 6 bases from V and 4 bases from J, with 18 bases between. This sample is drawn from a study of blood T cells in healthy people across ages. For the second PCR, which ran for 7 to 11 cycles, a sample-barcoded 5' primer and a J-beta primer mix were used. TCRdb called the 5' RACE reads again in MiXCR, with one record for every CDR3 protein. Altogether 800,000 to 950,000 distinct CDR3 sequences are present, approximately 49% being singletons, with the ten largest covering about an eighth.

The chain couples TRBV7-2 to TRBJ2-5, with D tentatively TRBD2 (6 bases). The sequenced sample consisted of blood. The TCR comes from a man aged 30 to 45 in good health. As DNA, the CDR3 is TGTGCCAGCAGGGTAGTAGCGGTTGATACAGAGACCCAGTACTTC. It is translated as CASRVVAVDTETQYF.